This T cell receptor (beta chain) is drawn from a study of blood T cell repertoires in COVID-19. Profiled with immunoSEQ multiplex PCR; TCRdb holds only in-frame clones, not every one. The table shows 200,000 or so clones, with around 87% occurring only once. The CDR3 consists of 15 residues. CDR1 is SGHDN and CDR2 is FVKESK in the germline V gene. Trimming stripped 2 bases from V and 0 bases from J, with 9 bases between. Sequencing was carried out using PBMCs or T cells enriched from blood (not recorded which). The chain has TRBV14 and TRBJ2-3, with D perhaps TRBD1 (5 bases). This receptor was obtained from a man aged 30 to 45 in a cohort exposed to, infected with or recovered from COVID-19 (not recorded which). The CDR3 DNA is TGTGCCAGCAGCCAAAAGGGGCTCAGCACAGATACGCAGTATTTT. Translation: CASSQKGLSTDTQYF.